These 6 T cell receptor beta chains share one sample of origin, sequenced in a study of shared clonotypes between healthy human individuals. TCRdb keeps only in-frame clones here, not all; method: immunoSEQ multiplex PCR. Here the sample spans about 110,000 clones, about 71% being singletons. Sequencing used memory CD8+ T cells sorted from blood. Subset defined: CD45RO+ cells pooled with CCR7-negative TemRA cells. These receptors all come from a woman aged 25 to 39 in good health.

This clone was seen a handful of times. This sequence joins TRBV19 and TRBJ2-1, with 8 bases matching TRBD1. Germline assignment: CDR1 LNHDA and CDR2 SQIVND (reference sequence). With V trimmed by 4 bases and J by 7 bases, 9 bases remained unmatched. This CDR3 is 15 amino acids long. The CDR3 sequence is CASSTGGSIPNEQFF. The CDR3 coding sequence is TGTGCCAGTAGTACAGGGGGCTCGATCCCAAATGAGCAGTTCTTC.

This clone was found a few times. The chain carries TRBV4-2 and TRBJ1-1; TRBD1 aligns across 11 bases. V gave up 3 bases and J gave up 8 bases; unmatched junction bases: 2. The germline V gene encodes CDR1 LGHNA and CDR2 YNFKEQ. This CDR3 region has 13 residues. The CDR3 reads CASSQGDRGEAFF. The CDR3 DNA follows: TGTGCCAGCAGCCAGGGGGACAGGGGGGAAGCTTTCTTT.

CDR3 region: CASSWLRDRGTGELFF. The DNA for the CDR3 is TGTGCCAGCAGTTGGCTCCGGGACAGGGGAACCGGGGAGCTGTTTTTT. The chain joins TRBV28 to TRBJ2-2, with TRBD1 matching 10 bases. Germline loops: CDR1 MDHEN, CDR2 SYDVKM. The CDR3 has 16 residues. The ends lost 4 bases at V and 5 bases at J; junction bases unmatched: 7.

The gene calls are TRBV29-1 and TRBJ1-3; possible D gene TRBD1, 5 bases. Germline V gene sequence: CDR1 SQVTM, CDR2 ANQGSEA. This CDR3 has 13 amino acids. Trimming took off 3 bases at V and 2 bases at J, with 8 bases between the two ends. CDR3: CSVDGGTGNTIYF. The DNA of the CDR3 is TGCAGCGTTGATGGGGGGACTGGAAACACCATATATTTT.

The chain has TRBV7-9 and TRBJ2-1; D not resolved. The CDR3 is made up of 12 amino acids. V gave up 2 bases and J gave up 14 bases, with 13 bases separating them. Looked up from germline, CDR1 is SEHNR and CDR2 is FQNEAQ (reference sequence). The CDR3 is CASSLWPVTEFF. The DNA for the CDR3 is TGTGCCAGCAGCTTATGGCCTGTCACGGAGTTCTTC. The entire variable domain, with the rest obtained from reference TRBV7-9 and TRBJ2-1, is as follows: DTGVSQNPRHKITKRGQNVTFRCDPISEHNRLYWYRQTLGQGPEFLTYFQNEAQLEKSRLLSDRFSAERPKGSFSTLEIQRTEQGDSAMYLCASSLWPVTEFFGPGTRLTVL.

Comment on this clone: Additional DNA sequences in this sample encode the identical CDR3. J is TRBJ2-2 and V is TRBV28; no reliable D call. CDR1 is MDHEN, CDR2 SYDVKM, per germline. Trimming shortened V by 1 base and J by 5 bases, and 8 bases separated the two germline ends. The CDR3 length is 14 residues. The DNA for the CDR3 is TGTGCCAGCAGTTTATTTGGAAGGACCGGGGAGCTGTTTTTT. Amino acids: CASSLFGRTGELFF. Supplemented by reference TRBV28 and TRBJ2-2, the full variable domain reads DVKVTQSSRYLVKRTGEKVFLECVQDMDHENMFWYRQDPGLGLRLIYFSYDVKMKEKGDIPEGYSVSREKKERFSLILESASTNQTSMYLCASSLFGRTGELFFGEGSRLTVL.